A single T cell receptor beta chain is shown here with its context. This sample is part of a study of blood T cell repertoires in COVID-19. Whole-study context: Spain, Italy and the United States supplied samples that represented acute and convalescent COVID-19. From T cells, B-cell-depleted T cells, or PBMCs came the material, which was cDNA or gDNA.

Original processing notes: The assay estimated nucleated cells by amplifying reference gene primers. Sequencing was performed with immunoSEQ multiplex PCR; in TCRdb, only in-frame clones are kept and a portion is missing. V and J calls and clone size follow that table, whereas D and trimming were derived from the DNA. The sample includes just over 150,000 clones, 75% to 90% seen only once; the top ten take about 0.58%. CDR3 length equals 13 residues. In germline, CDR1 is LNHDA, CDR2 SQIVND (reference sequence). Deletions cut 7 bases from V and 2 bases from J, with 11 bases between. This receptor was identified in a man aged 60-69 years with acute or convalescent COVID-19. The sequencing sample was made of peripheral blood. The genes are TRBV19 and TRBJ1-1; no clear D gene. CDR3 loop: CASKKTVNTEAFF. CDR3 bases: TGTGCCAGTAAGAAAACGGTTAACACTGAAGCTTTCTTT.